This T cell receptor (beta chain) was sequenced during a study of shared clonotypes between healthy human individuals. CD45RO-negative, CCR7-positively selected cells formed the naive CD8 fraction, excluding terminally differentiated effector memory CD45RA+ cells. The CDR3 loop spans 13 amino acids. V was shortened by 1 base and J by 1 base, with 4 bases between the two germline ends. Looked up from germline, CDR1 is MGHRA and CDR2 is YSYEKL. Sequenced by immunoSEQ multiplex PCR; TCRdb stores in-frame clones only, minus some. This table has nearly 2 million clones, about 94% appearing once. The V gene is TRBV4-1, the J gene TRBJ1-1; D is uncertain. The specimen was naive CD8+ T cells sorted from blood. This clonotype was obtained from a young man in good health. The CDR3 region is CASSQAPNTEAFF. The CDR3 DNA reads TGCGCCAGCAGCCAAGCCCCGAACACTGAAGCTTTCTTT.